Below are 30 T cell receptor beta chains sequenced from a single sample in a study of T cells in tumors after PD-1 blockade. Assay used: immunoSEQ multiplex PCR; TCRdb lists only in-frame clones, some missing. The sample records some 20,000 clones, over 70% being singletons. This material consisted of PBMCs, taken after anti-PD-1 therapy. These TCRs come from a human donor with advanced basal cell or squamous cell carcinoma (not recorded which).

This sequence joins TRBV7-9 and TRBJ2-5, with TRBD2 matching 8 bases. CDR3 size: 17 residues. V shed 5 bases and J 3 bases; nucleotides not matched to a gene: 14. The germline gives CDR1 SEHNR, CDR2 FQNEAQ (reference sequence). CDR3 residues: CASSLSGGGGRKETQYF. The CDR3 bases are TGTGCCAGCAGCCTCAGCGGGGGAGGGGGTCGTAAAGAGACCCAGTACTTC.

The V and J genes are TRBV11-1 and TRBJ1-6; TRBD1 might be the D (6 bases). V lost 7 bases to trimming and J lost 7 bases, with 11 bases between them. Germline V gives CDR1 SGHAT, CDR2 FQDESV (reference sequence). The CDR3 is made up of 13 amino acids. This CDR3 reads CASTWGQNSPLHF. CDR3 nucleotides: TGTGCCAGCACCTGGGGGCAAAATTCACCCCTCCACTTT. Full variable domain (outside the CDR3, taken from reference TRBV11-1 and TRBJ1-6): EAEVAQSPRYKITEKSQAVAFWCDPISGHATLYWYRQILGQGPELLVQFQDESVVDDSQLPKDRFSAERLKGVDSTLKIQPAELGDSAMYLCASTWGQNSPLHFGNGTRLTVT.

This chain uses TRBV6-2 or TRBV6-3 with TRBJ2-5; no definite D call. V shed 2 bases and J shed 5 bases, with 3 bases lying between them. CDR3 length: 11 residues. Germline V gene lookup returns CDR1 MNHEY and CDR2 SVGEGT. CDR3 DNA sequence: TGTGCCAGCAGTTACGGCGAGACCCAGTACTTC. Amino acid sequence: CASSYGETQYF.

This chain uses TRBV7-8 with TRBJ2-6; TRBD1 matches 7 bases. This CDR3 is built from 20 residues. From germline, CDR1 is SGHVS and CDR2 FQNEAQ. J lost 1 base, V lost 5 bases, and 17 bases had no gene match. The CDR3 nucleotides are TGTGCCAGCAGCCCCCGGCGGACAGGACGAGTAGGGTCTGGGGCCAACGTCCTGACTTTC. Encoded protein: CASSPRRTGRVGSGANVLTF.

The rearrangement uses TRBV25-1 and TRBJ2-3; 11 positions agree with TRBD1. Germline CDR1 reads MGHDK; CDR2 reads SYGVNS. The CDR3 sequence is 15 residues long. The V and J ends lost 3 bases and 6 bases, in that order; junction bases with no gene match: 5. CDR3 sequence reads: CASSDPGTGGDTQYF. The DNA for the CDR3 is TGTGCCAGCAGTGACCCCGGGACAGGGGGGGATACGCAGTATTTT.

This chain connects TRBV7-5 to TRBJ2-2; whether TRBD1, the table's D call, matches the DNA was not checked. TRBV7-5 is a pseudogene segment. CDR3 length: 17 residues. CDR3 nucleotides: TGTGTCAGAAGCTTATGGGACAGAGAGCCTGGGACCGGGGAGCTGTTTTTT. As protein: CVRSLWDREPGTGELFF.

This clone showed up just once. V and J are TRBV7-9 and TRBJ2-7; D gene ambiguous. From germline, CDR1 is SEHNR and CDR2 FQNEAQ (reference sequence). V gave up 4 bases and J gave up 5 bases, with 15 bases separating them. This CDR3 region has 14 residues. This chain's CDR3 is CASSSSSTSDEQYF. CDR3 coding DNA: TGTGCCAGCAGCTCATCGTCCACCTCTGACGAGCAGTACTTC.

This clone was counted a single time. V is TRBV23-1 and J is TRBJ2-5, with a possible D match to TRBD1 (6 bases). TRBV23-1 carries the ORF label, with uncertain function. The CDR3 consists of 13 residues. Deletions cut 4 bases from V and 9 bases from J, with 15 bases between. The CDR3 reads CASSPGQNWAQYF. In DNA form, the CDR3 reads TGCGCCAGCAGTCCTGGACAGAACTGGGCCCAGTACTTC.

The chain has TRBV28 and TRBJ2-5; either TRBD1 or TRBD2 may supply D (5 bases each). The V and J ends lost 5 bases and 5 bases respectively, with 18 bases between them. The CDR3 is made up of 15 amino acids. The germline V gene has CDR1 MDHEN and CDR2 SYDVKM. In DNA form, the CDR3 reads TGTGCCAGCAGTCGACGCAGGGACGTCCCGGAGACCCAGTACTTC. This encodes CASSRRRDVPETQYF.

This clone occurred once. V and J are TRBV5-5 and TRBJ2-1; no clear D. Germline CDR1 is SGHKS and CDR2 is YYEKEE (reference sequence). Trimming took off 4 bases at V and 6 bases at J, with 17 bases between the two ends. The CDR3 is 15 residues long. The DNA of the CDR3 is TGTGCCAGCAGCCCCACCCACTACAGTGGCAATGAGCAGTTCTTC. Its translation: CASSPTHYSGNEQFF.

The CDR3 DNA follows: TGTGCCAGCATGGCAGACCAGAACACTGAAGCTTTCTTT. It translates to CASMADQNTEAFF. The chain has TRBV2 and TRBJ1-1; the D is unclear. The CDR3 has 13 amino acids. CDR1 is SNHLY and CDR2 is FYNNEI in the germline V gene. V was cut by 7 bases and J by 1 base, with 10 bases left in between.

The chain links TRBV28 to TRBJ1-2, with no clear D. This CDR3 comprises 15 residues. Germline assignment: CDR1 MDHEN and CDR2 SYDVKM. Trimming left V 4 bases short and J 4 bases short, with 16 bases between. In DNA form, the CDR3 reads TGTGCCAGCAGTTCCCACCTCGGCTCCAGCTATGGCTACACCTTC. Amino acid sequence: CASSSHLGSSYGYTF.

V is TRBV10-3 and J is TRBJ1-2; tentatively, D is TRBD1 (5 bases). Germline CDR1 and CDR2: ENHRY and SYGVKD. V was cut by 7 bases and J by 4 bases, with 13 bases left in between. The CDR3 runs to 13 residues. CDR3 sequence (DNA): TGTGCCATCAAATCGGGGCCACCCTATGGCTACACCTTC. Translated, it gives CAIKSGPPYGYTF.

This clone showed up just a few times. The chain recombines TRBV5-5 with TRBJ2-7; 9 bases are shared with TRBD1. V dropped 2 bases and J dropped 0; count of bases not matched to a gene: 9. CDR1 is SGHKS, CDR2 YYEKEE, per germline (reference sequence). The CDR3 is 17 amino acids. CDR3 in DNA: TGTGCCAGCAGCTTACAGGGGGCAGGTTCTCGCTCCTACGAGCAGTACTTC. Translating gives CASSLQGAGSRSYEQYF.

The chain couples TRBV5-1 to TRBJ2-2, with D unclear. The CDR3 sequence is 17 residues long. Trimming shortened V by 0 bases and J by 0 bases, and 12 bases separated the two germline ends. In germline, CDR1 is SGHRS, CDR2 YFSETQ. CDR3 region: CASSLGLWTANTGELFF. The CDR3 DNA is TGCGCCAGCAGCTTGGGACTGTGGACGGCGAACACCGGGGAGCTGTTTTTT.

With respect to this clone: Within the sample, other DNA sequences also encode this same CDR3. This chain joins TRBV2 and TRBJ1-5; TRBD1 is a possible D gene (5 bases). There are 13 residues in the CDR3. Germline CDR1 reads SNHLY; CDR2 reads FYNNEI. The V and J ends lost 2 bases and 11 bases respectively, with 13 bases between them. The CDR3 DNA sequence: TGTGCCAGCAGTGAATTTGGACATCTGGCCCAGCATTTT. It specifies CASSEFGHLAQHF.

V gene TRBV6-7 combines with J gene TRBJ2-3, with D possibly matching TRBD1 (6 bases). TRBV6-7 is identified as an open reading frame with a role that is uncertain. CDR3 size: 16 residues. The V and J ends lost 5 bases and 0 bases respectively, with 15 bases between them. For the CDR3, the DNA is TGTGCCAGCAGTACCACCGGGACAAGTAGCACAGATACGCAGTATTTT. This codes for CASSTTGTSSTDTQYF.

The gene calls are TRBV5-1 and TRBJ2-2; 7 bases are a match to TRBD1. The CDR3 consists of 16 residues. Germline values: CDR1 SGHRS, CDR2 YFSETQ. Germline trimming cut 0 bases from V and 3 bases from J; bases unmatched to any gene: 5. CDR3 sequence: CASSLGPQGDTGELFF. CDR3 nucleotide sequence: TGCGCCAGCAGCTTGGGGCCCCAGGGGGACACCGGGGAGCTGTTTTTT.

A few counts support this clone. The chain has TRBV5-6 and TRBJ2-7; D might be TRBD1 (7 bases). Germline CDR1 is SGHDT and CDR2 is YYEEEE. V was shortened by 1 base and J by 2 bases, with 10 bases between the two germline ends. The CDR3 is 14 amino acids. CDR3 loop: CASSLTRGAYEQYF. DNA of the CDR3: TGTGCCAGCAGCTTGACCAGGGGGGCCTACGAGCAGTACTTC.

This CDR3 is CASSPRLGFYPQYF. The CDR3 DNA reads TGTGCCAGTAGTCCCCGACTTGGGTTCTACCCGCAGTATTTT. V is TRBV19 and J is TRBJ2-3, with D unclear. Germline CDR1 LNHDA, CDR2 SQIVND (reference sequence). The CDR3 runs 14 residues. V gave up 5 bases and J gave up 10 bases, with 19 bases separating them.

The CDR3 coding sequence is TGTGCCAGCTCACCACAGAGGGGAAGCAATCAGCCCCAGCATTTT. Its protein product is CASSPQRGSNQPQHF. V gene TRBV18 combines with J gene TRBJ1-5; a weak D match, TRBD1 (5 bases). Trimming removed 1 base from V and 1 base from J, with 8 bases in between. The length of the CDR3 is 15 residues. Per germline, CDR1 KGHSH and CDR2 LQKENI.

This chain links TRBV20-1 with TRBJ2-7; D call uncertain. This CDR3 has 16 amino acids. The V gene lost 3 bases and the J gene lost 2 bases, with 20 bases spanning the gap. Germline V CDR1 and CDR2: DFQATT, SNEGSKA (reference sequence). The CDR3 reads CSASPFGSNFAYEQYF. The CDR3 DNA sequence: TGCAGTGCTAGTCCCTTTGGGTCCAATTTCGCCTACGAGCAGTACTTC.

This clone appeared a single time. The V call is TRBV14, the J call TRBJ1-2; 9 bases agree with TRBD1. The CDR3 is 14 amino acids. With 4 bases clipped from V and 8 bases from J, the junction kept 8 bases outside the gene matches. CDR1 and CDR2 from the germline V gene are SGHDN and FVKESK. The CDR3 region is CASSPPGQGSGYTF. CDR3 in DNA: TGTGCCAGCAGCCCTCCGGGACAGGGATCGGGCTACACCTTC.

The chain has TRBV29-1 and TRBJ1-2; unclear D gene. Looked up from germline, CDR1 is SQVTM and CDR2 is ANQGSEA. The CDR3 contains 14 residues. The V and J ends lost 4 bases and 2 bases respectively, with 14 bases between them. CDR3 sequence: CSVGGDVSNYGYTF. The CDR3, as DNA: TGCAGCGTTGGGGGAGACGTGTCCAACTATGGCTACACCTTC.

This chain connects TRBV7-2 to TRBJ1-5; D might be TRBD1 (5 bases). This CDR3 is built from 16 residues. Germline CDR1 and CDR2: SGHTA and FQGNSA. The V and J ends lost 1 base and 2 bases respectively, with 12 bases between them. CDR3 coding DNA: TGTGCCAGCAGCTTAGAAGGGGCTAGTGGCAATCAGCCCCAGCATTTT. Protein product: CASSLEGASGNQPQHF.

The rearrangement joins TRBV7-9 to TRBJ1-1; no clear D. Germline V CDR1 and CDR2: SEHNR, FQNEAQ (reference sequence). The CDR3 sequence is 12 residues long. V was cut by 0 bases and J by 8 bases, with 7 bases left in between. CDR3 loop: CASSLAGKEAFF. The CDR3, as DNA: TGTGCCAGCAGCTTAGCGGGGAAAGAAGCTTTCTTT. Full variable domain (missing parts from reference TRBV7-9 and TRBJ1-1): DTGVSQNPRHKITKRGQNVTFRCDPISEHNRLYWYRQTLGQGPEFLTYFQNEAQLEKSRLLSDRFSAERPKGSFSTLEIQRTEQGDSAMYLCASSLAGKEAFFGQGTRLTVV.

V gene TRBV28 combines with J gene TRBJ1-1; no clear D. In germline, CDR1 is MDHEN, CDR2 SYDVKM. Deletions cut 7 bases from V and 1 base from J, with 10 bases between. CDR3 length equals 13 residues. CDR3 protein: CASTHSPNTEAFF. The CDR3 DNA sequence: TGTGCCAGCACCCATTCTCCGAACACTGAAGCTTTCTTT. Filled out from reference TRBV28 and TRBJ1-1, the complete variable domain reads DVKVTQSSRYLVKRTGEKVFLECVQDMDHENMFWYRQDPGLGLRLIYFSYDVKMKEKGDIPEGYSVSREKKERFSLILESASTNQTSMYLCASTHSPNTEAFFGQGTRLTVV.

A single count supports this clone. This sequence joins TRBV2 and TRBJ1-1, with 7 nucleotides matching TRBD1. V was pared by 6 bases and J by 0 bases, with 7 bases of the junction left unmatched. From germline, CDR1 is SNHLY and CDR2 FYNNEI. The CDR3 runs 15 residues. CDR3 protein: CASSGLGQVNTEAFF. CDR3 DNA: TGTGCCAGCAGCGGATTAGGACAGGTGAACACTGAAGCTTTCTTT.

The CDR3 spells CASSLDIGGASGNTIYF. Here the CDR3 DNA reads TGTGCCAGCAGCCTTGACATCGGAGGGGCTTCTGGAAACACCATATATTTT. The chain links TRBV9 to TRBJ1-3, with D possibly TRBD1 on 5 matching bases. The CDR3 totals 17 residues. From germline, CDR1 is SGDLS and CDR2 YYNGEE. V gave up 4 bases and J gave up 1 base, with 18 bases separating them.

The rearrangement joins TRBV9 to TRBJ1-2; 7 bases line up with TRBD1. The CDR3 length is 15 residues. Germline trimming cut 4 bases from V and 7 bases from J; bases unmatched to any gene: 13. CDR1 is SGDLS and CDR2 is YYNGEE in the germline V gene. CDR3 coding DNA: TGTGCCAGCAGCCCGGCCCTAGACAGGGACCGTGGCTACACCTTC. As protein: CASSPALDRDRGYTF.